The rows below give T cell receptor beta chains drawn from one sample of a study of breast tumors, draining lymph nodes, adjacent tissues. TCRdb reprocessed the multiplex PCR reads with MiXCR, giving one entry per CDR3 protein. Of 250,000 or so distinct CDR3 sequences in the sample, 30% to 35% were seen once. Material: axillary lymph node tissue. These receptors were taken from a female donor with breast cancer. Some clones in this sample may be carry-over from other donors' samples. The CDR3 runs from the conserved cysteine through the conserved F or W. D genes are given only for firm matches. Clone size is stated in some rows and not others, as once, few, many or a class when expanded.

V	size	D	J	CDR3	DNA
TRBV20-1	many	.	TRBJ1-6	CSASSQLEWNSPLHF	TGCAGTGCTAGTAGCCAGTTGGAGTGGAATTCACCCCTCCACTTT
TRBV11-3	many	.	TRBJ1-2	CASSLAPPGLYGYTF	TGTGCCAGCAGCTTAGCCCCACCGGGACTCTATGGCTACACCTTC
TRBV5-6	many	.	TRBJ2-5	CASSFYQGPLSAQYF	TGTGCCAGCAGCTTTTATCAGGGCCCGTTATCGGCCCAGTACTTC
TRBV20-1	many	.	TRBJ2-1	CSASSGYEQFF	TGCAGTGCTAGTTCCGGATATGAGCAGTTCTTC
TRBV19	.	.	TRBJ1-1	CASSWEGPRDTEAFF	TGTGCCAGTAGTTGGGAGGGTCCTAGGGACACTGAAGCTTTCTTT
TRBV2	.	TRBD1	TRBJ1-5	CASSEITGDSNQPQHF	TGTGCCAGCAGTGAAATTACAGGGGATAGCAATCAGCCCCAGCATTTT
TRBV6-5	many	.	TRBJ2-7	CASRPRTGLSYEQYF	TGTGCCAGCAGACCACGTACCGGGCTCTCCTACGAGCAGTACTTC
TRBV4-1	.	.	TRBJ1-1	CASSQQAGTIF	TGCGCCAGCAGCCAACAAGCGGGGACAATCTTT
TRBV2	.	.	TRBJ1-5	CASRAHGDNQPQHF	TGTGCCAGCAGGGCCCATGGGGACAATCAGCCCCAGCATTTT
TRBV6-1	.	.	TRBJ1-5	CASSASPNQPQHF	TGTGCCAGCAGTGCGAGCCCCAATCAGCCCCAGCATTTT
TRBV6-4	.	.	TRBJ1-1	CASRRDPRNTEAFF	TGTGCCAGCAGGAGGGACCCCAGGAACACTGAAGCTTTCTTT
TRBV7-7	many	.	TRBJ2-5	CASSLVGGDQETQYF	TGTGCTAGCAGCTTAGTTGGTGGGGACCAAGAGACCCAGTACTTC
TRBV27	.	.	TRBJ1-2	CASRKAGPLYGYTF	TGTGCCAGCAGGAAAGCGGGGCCCCTCTATGGCTACACCTTC
TRBV7-2	medium-sized	.	TRBJ2-3	CASSTRAGPVPDTQYF	TGTGCCAGCAGCACCAGGGCGGGTCCGGTACCAGATACGCAGTATTTT
TRBV7-2	many	.	TRBJ2-3	CASSLGVFTDTQYF	TGTGCCAGCAGCTTAGGTGTATTCACAGATACGCAGTATTTT
TRBV12-3/TRBV12-4	.	.	TRBJ1-4	CARPSIAGGEKLFF	TGTGCCAGACCTAGTATAGCGGGAGGGGAAAAACTGTTTTTT
TRBV7-2	few	.	TRBJ2-1	CASSSRDFSYNEQFF	TGTGCCAGCAGTAGCCGGGACTTCTCCTACAATGAGCAGTTCTTC
TRBV10-2	.	TRBD1	TRBJ1-6	CATPAMGQSGF	TGCGCCACTCCGGCTATGGGACAGAGTGGTTTT